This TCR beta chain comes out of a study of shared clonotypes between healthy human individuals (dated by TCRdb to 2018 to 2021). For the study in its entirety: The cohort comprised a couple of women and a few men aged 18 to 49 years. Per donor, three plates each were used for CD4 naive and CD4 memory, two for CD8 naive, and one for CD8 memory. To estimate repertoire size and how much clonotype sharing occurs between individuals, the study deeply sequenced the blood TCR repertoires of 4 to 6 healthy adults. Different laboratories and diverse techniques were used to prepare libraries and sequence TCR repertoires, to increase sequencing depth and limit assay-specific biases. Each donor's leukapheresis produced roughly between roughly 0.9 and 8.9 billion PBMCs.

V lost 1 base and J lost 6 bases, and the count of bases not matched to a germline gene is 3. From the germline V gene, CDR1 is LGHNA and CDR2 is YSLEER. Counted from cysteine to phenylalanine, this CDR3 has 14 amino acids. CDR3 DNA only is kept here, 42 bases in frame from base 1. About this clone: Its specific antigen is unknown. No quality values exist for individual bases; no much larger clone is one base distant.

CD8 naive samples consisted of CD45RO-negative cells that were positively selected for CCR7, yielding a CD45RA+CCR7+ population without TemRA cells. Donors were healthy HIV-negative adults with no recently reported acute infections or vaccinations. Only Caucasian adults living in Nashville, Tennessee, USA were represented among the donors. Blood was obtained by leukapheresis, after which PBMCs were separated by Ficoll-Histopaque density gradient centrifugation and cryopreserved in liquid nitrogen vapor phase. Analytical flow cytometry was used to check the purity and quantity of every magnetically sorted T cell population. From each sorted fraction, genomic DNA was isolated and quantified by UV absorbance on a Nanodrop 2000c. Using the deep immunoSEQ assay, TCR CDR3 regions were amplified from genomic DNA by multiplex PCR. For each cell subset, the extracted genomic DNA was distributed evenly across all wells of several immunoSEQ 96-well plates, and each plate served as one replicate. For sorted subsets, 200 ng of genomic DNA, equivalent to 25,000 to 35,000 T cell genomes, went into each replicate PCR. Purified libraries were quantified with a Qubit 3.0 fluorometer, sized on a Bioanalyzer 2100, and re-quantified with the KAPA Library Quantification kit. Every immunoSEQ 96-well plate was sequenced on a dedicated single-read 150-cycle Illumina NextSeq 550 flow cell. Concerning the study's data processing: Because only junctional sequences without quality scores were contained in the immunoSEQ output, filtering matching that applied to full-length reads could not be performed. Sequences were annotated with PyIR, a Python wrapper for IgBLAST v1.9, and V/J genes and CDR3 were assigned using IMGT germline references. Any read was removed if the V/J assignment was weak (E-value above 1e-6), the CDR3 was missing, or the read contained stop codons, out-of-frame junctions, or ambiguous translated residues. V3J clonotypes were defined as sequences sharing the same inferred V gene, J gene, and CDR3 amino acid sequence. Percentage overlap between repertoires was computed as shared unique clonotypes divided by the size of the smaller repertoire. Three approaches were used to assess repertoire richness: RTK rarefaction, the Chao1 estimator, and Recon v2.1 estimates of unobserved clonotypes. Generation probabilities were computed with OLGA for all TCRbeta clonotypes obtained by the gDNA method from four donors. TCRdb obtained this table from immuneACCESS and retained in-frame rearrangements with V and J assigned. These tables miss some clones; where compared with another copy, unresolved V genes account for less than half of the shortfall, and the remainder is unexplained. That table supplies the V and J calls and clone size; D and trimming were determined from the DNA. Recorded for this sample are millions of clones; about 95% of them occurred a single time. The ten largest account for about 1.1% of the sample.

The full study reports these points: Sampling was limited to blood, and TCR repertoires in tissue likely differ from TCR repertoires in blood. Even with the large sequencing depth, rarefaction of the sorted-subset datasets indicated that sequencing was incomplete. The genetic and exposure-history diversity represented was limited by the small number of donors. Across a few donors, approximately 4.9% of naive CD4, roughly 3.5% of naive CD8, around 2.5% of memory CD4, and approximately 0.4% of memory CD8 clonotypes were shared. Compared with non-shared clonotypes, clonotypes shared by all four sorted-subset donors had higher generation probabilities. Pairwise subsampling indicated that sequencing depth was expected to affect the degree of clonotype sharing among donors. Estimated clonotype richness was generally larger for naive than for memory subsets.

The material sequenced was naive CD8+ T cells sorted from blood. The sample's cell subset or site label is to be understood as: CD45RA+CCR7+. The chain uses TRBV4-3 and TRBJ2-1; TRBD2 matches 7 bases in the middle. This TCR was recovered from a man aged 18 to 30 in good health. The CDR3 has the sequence CASSQVGGSNEQFF. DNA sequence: TGCGCCAGCAGCCAAGTCGGGGGGTCCAATGAGCAGTTCTTC.